This TCR beta chain originates from a study of early stage breast cancer tumors. As to this clone: What it recognizes is unknown.

Points from the study as a whole: Comparing each tissue with blood distinguished tumor from normal in about 85% of the 16 patients. Enriched TCRB sequences shared across patients were mostly commonly generated sequences.

Data came from immunoSEQ multiplex PCR; TCRdb stores just in-frame clones and leaves some out. Of about 28,000 clones in the sample, roughly three fifths were seen once. Sequenced sample: breast tumor tissue. This clonotype was sampled from a person aged 45 to 59 with breast cancer.

CDR3 sequence reads: CASSALRDRVTRSNQPQHF. The CDR3 DNA follows: TGTGCCAGCAGTGCGCTCCGGGACAGGGTAACGAGAAGCAATCAGCCCCAGCATTTT. This chain links TRBV6-1 with TRBJ1-5, with 9 bases matching TRBD1. Germline CDR1 is MNHNS and CDR2 is SASEGT. The CDR3 is 19 amino acids. V was pared by 4 bases and J by 1 base, with 14 bases of the junction left unmatched.